The rows below give T cell receptor beta chains drawn from one sample of a study of T-cell reconstitution after alpha-beta-depleted transplantation in children. TCRdb used MiXCR to reprocess the PCR reads, holding one entry per CDR3 protein. Of around 270,000 distinct CDR3 sequences in the sample, over 9% are singletons; the top ten hold roughly 7.1%. Here the sequenced sample was PBMCs, taken before TCRalphabeta/CD19-depleted stem cell transplant. Source of these receptors: a boy in the first two years of life with acute myeloid leukemia, due to receive a stem cell transplant. Both conserved end residues are part of each CDR3. The D gene is left open where the match is weak. Rows give clone size only sometimes, using once, few, many, or a class for an expanded clone.

clone size	V gene	CDR3 length	D gene	J gene	CDR3 DNA	CDR3 protein
few	TRBV20-1	13	TRBD1	TRBJ1-2	TGCAGTGCTACGACAGGGGCCGGATATGGCTACACCTTC	CSATTGAGYGYTF
many	TRBV28	15	TRBD1	TRBJ1-6	TGTGCCGTGGGGGACAGCGAACTTTATAATTCACCCCTCCACTTT	CAVGDSELYNSPLHF
few	TRBV10-3	16	.	TRBJ2-3	TGTGCCATCAGTGAGTCGACCAGCCTTATCACAGATACGCAGTATTTT	CAISESTSLITDTQYF
.	TRBV6-4	11	.	TRBJ1-3	TGTGCCAGCAGGGAAGGAAACACCATATATTTT	CASREGNTIYF
many	TRBV6-5	14	.	TRBJ2-3	TGTGCCAGCAGTTACTCCCCCTGGGCAGGCAGAAGGTATTTT	CASSYSPWAGRRYF
many	TRBV4-2	15	.	TRBJ2-7	TGTGCCAGCAGCCAGGCCAAGGGGGTACTCTACGAGCAGTACTTC	CASSQAKGVLYEQYF
many	TRBV5-6	17	TRBD1	TRBJ1-1	TGTGCCAGCAGCTTGGGTCCGCACAGGGGGATACGGACTGAAGCTTTCTTT	CASSLGPHRGIRTEAFF
many	TRBV18	16	.	TRBJ2-5	TGTGCCAGCTCACCCGCCGGACAGCCGACGGGAGAGACCCAGTACTTC	CASSPAGQPTGETQYF
many	TRBV4-3	17	.	TRBJ2-1	TGCGCCAGCAGCCAAGATGAGGAATCCACCTCCTACAATGAGCAGTTCTTC	CASSQDEESTSYNEQFF
.	TRBV7-3	15	.	TRBJ2-1	TGTGCCAGCAGCTTAGGACCAGGACTTAGGCATGAGCAGTTCTTC	CASSLGPGLRHEQFF
few	TRBV18	15	TRBD2	TRBJ2-7	TGTGCCAGCGCCGGACTAGCGGGGGGTTCCTACGAGCAGTACTTC	CASAGLAGGSYEQYF
few	TRBV5-1	15	.	TRBJ2-7	TGCGCCAGCAGCTTGGGGCAGGGTACGGTTTACGAGCAGTACTTC	CASSLGQGTVYEQYF
many	TRBV5-1	14	.	TRBJ2-7	TGCGCCAGCAGCCCGGACGGGATTTTTTACGAGCAGTACTTC	CASSPDGIFYEQYF
many	TRBV5-1	16	.	TRBJ2-7	TGCGCCAGCAGGGTGGCAGACTCACCAATCTCCTACGAGCAGTACTTC	CASRVADSPISYEQYF
many	TRBV9	13	TRBD1	TRBJ2-5	TGTGCCAGCAGCGTGGACAGGTTCGAGACCCAGTACTTC	CASSVDRFETQYF
many	TRBV15	15	.	TRBJ2-3	TGTGCCACCAGCAGTTGGAAGCCAGGCACAGATACGCAGTATTTT	CATSSWKPGTDTQYF
.	TRBV7-9	15	TRBD1	TRBJ2-3	TGTGCCAGCAGCTTGGGACAGGGGAAAACAGATACGCAGTATTTT	CASSLGQGKTDTQYF
.	TRBV4-1	16	TRBD2	TRBJ2-1	TGCGCCAGCAGACCAAGACTGGGGGGAGGGCCCAATGAGCAGTTCTTC	CASRPRLGGGPNEQFF
many	TRBV4-3	15	TRBD1	TRBJ2-1	TGCTCCAGCAGCCCACCCGGGACAGGGGTACGGGAGCAGTTCTTC	CSSSPPGTGVREQFF
many	TRBV29-1	12	.	TRBJ1-1	TGCAGCGTTGCAGGGTTGGGCACTGAAGCTTTCTTT	CSVAGLGTEAFF
few	TRBV7-8	13	.	TRBJ2-7	TGTGCCAGCAGCTCGGAGGCGGCCTACGAGCAGTACTTC	CASSSEAAYEQYF
many	TRBV29-1	17	TRBD1	TRBJ1-1	TGCAGCGTTGTAGACTTCCCGTTTGACAGGGGGAACACTGAAGCTTTCTTT	CSVVDFPFDRGNTEAFF
.	TRBV19	15	TRBD1	TRBJ2-5	TGTGCCAGTAGTATAGTCTCGGGACAGCAAGAGACCCAGTACTTC	CASSIVSGQQETQYF
many	TRBV28	18	TRBD1	TRBJ2-1	TGTGCCAGCAGTTTAACGGGCAGGGGGCCCTGGGCCTACAATGAGCAGTTCTTC	CASSLTGRGPWAYNEQFF
many	TRBV25-1	15	TRBD2	TRBJ2-1	TGTGCCAGCACCAGCCTAGCGGGCTCCTACAATGAGCAGTTCTTC	CASTSLAGSYNEQFF
many	TRBV6-5	14	TRBD1	TRBJ2-7	TGTGCCAGCAGTACTACCCGGACAGGGCACGAGCAGTACTTC	CASSTTRTGHEQYF
.	TRBV5-1	15	.	TRBJ2-1	TGCGCCAGCAGAAACCCGGGACACCGTTACAATGAGCAGTTCTTC	CASRNPGHRYNEQFF
.	TRBV20-1	15	.	TRBJ2-1	TGCAGTGCTAGAGCCTGGGGAACTAGACGGGGTGAGCAGTTCTTC	CSARAWGTRRGEQFF
.	TRBV5-1	17	.	TRBJ2-3	TGCGCCAGCAGCTTTTACAGCGGGCCATCCAAGGGAGATACGCAGTATTTT	CASSFYSGPSKGDTQYF
many	TRBV11-2	12	.	TRBJ2-7	TGTGCCAGCAGCACCGAGAATAACGAGCAGTACTTC	CASSTENNEQYF
many	TRBV10-3	13	.	TRBJ2-7	TGTGCCATCAGTGCCTTGACAGGCTACGAGCAGTACTTC	CAISALTGYEQYF
few	TRBV20-1	14	TRBD1	TRBJ2-7	TGCAGTGCGTTGGGACAGGGTAACTCCTACGAGCAGTACTTC	CSALGQGNSYEQYF
many	TRBV15	15	.	TRBJ2-7	TGTGCCACCAGCAGAGAAGGCAGGCCGTCCTACGAGCAGTACTTC	CATSREGRPSYEQYF
many	TRBV29-1	15	.	TRBJ2-5	TGCAGCGTTGAAGATGGGACGGACTTTCAAGAGACCCAGTACTTC	CSVEDGTDFQETQYF
many	TRBV12-3/TRBV12-4	12	.	TRBJ2-1	TGTGCCAGCAGTCCCGGGCCCAATGAGCAGTTCTTC	CASSPGPNEQFF
many	TRBV6-1	19	.	TRBJ2-2	TGTGCCAGCAGAAGGCAGACAGGGGCCCTAGCGGGAAGCACCGGGGAGCTGTTTTTT	CASRRQTGALAGSTGELFF
many	TRBV10-3	16	.	TRBJ2-1	TGTGCCATCAGTGAGTCGCTGGCTGATTCCTACAATGAGCAGTTCTTC	CAISESLADSYNEQFF
many	TRBV3-1	15	.	TRBJ2-1	TGTGCCAGCAGCCAAGACCGGAGGCCCACCAATGAGCAGTTCTTC	CASSQDRRPTNEQFF
few	TRBV6-5	16	TRBD1	TRBJ2-7	TGTGCCAGCAGTTACTCGATCGACAGGGAAGAGGACGAGCAGTACTTC	CASSYSIDREEDEQYF
many	TRBV27	14	TRBD1	TRBJ1-1	TGTGCCAGCAGACCGGGACAGGGGTGGGCTGAAGCTTTCTTT	CASRPGQGWAEAFF
many	TRBV5-5	12	.	TRBJ1-5	TGTGCCAGCAGCTTCGGGGGAGGGCCCCAGCATTTT	CASSFGGGPQHF
many	TRBV12-3/TRBV12-4	14	.	TRBJ2-7	TGTGCCAGCAGTTTCACGCAGAGCTCCTACGAGCAGTACTTC	CASSFTQSSYEQYF
many	TRBV28	16	.	TRBJ1-5	TGTGCCAGCAGTTTATTAAGCGGGTTTGACAATCAGCCCCAGCATTTT	CASSLLSGFDNQPQHF
many	TRBV19	11	TRBD1	TRBJ1-1	TGTGCCAGTACCGACAGGGCTGAAGCTTTCTTT	CASTDRAEAFF
many	TRBV12-3/TRBV12-4	16	.	TRBJ1-1	TGTGCCAGCAGTTTAAGTCGGTCCTACATGAACACTGAAGCTTTCTTT	CASSLSRSYMNTEAFF
large	TRBV28	14	TRBD2	TRBJ2-1	TGTGCCAGCAGTTTAGGACTAGCGGGAGTGGAGCAGTTCTTC	CASSLGLAGVEQFF
.	TRBV28	16	TRBD2	TRBJ2-7	TGTGCCAGCCTTTATGCCCCTAGCGGGAGCTCCTACGAGCAGTACTTC	CASLYAPSGSSYEQYF
many	TRBV7-9	14	TRBD1	TRBJ2-2	TGTGCCAGCAGCTACCTTACAGGGGCCGGGGAGCTGTTTTTT	CASSYLTGAGELFF
few	TRBV28	15	TRBD1	TRBJ1-5	TGTGCCAGCAGTTTAGACAGGGGATCCGGTCAGCCCCAGCATTTT	CASSLDRGSGQPQHF
many	TRBV6-5	13	.	TRBJ1-5	TGTGCCAGCAGTTACGCGGAGCATCAGCCCCAGCATTTT	CASSYAEHQPQHF
many	TRBV7-6	14	.	TRBJ1-4	TGTGCCAGCAGCTTTTCCCGGGAGAATGAAAAACTGTTTTTT	CASSFSRENEKLFF
.	TRBV5-1	15	TRBD1	TRBJ2-2	TGCGCCAGCAGCTCGAAACAGGGGTGCACCGGGGAGCTGTTTTTT	CASSSKQGCTGELFF
many	TRBV28	13	.	TRBJ1-2	TGTGCCAGCAGAGTGGCAGAAGACTATGGCTACACCTTC	CASRVAEDYGYTF
many	TRBV29-1	16	TRBD2	TRBJ2-1	TGCAGCGTTGAAGGACTAGCGGAGGGGGCCTACAATGAGCAGTTCTTC	CSVEGLAEGAYNEQFF